One sample yielded the 2 T cell receptor beta chains listed below, sequenced in a study of vaccination and CD4 T cells after COVID-19. The Oncomine TCR Beta short-read assay was what sequenced the DNA obtained from cultured CD4+ T cells. One entry per CDR3 protein, called by TCRdb with MiXCR from the PCR reads. The data hold about 21,000 distinct CDR3 sequences, with roughly 40% observed a single time. These receptors' antigens are unknown. As to treatment: approximately nine-day PBMC culture with coronavirus spike peptide pools or control peptides (ViraFEST assay). The sequencing used CD4+ T cells from blood, cultured in vitro, collected before SARS-CoV-2 vaccination. These TCRs come from a human donor who received a COVID-19 vaccine.

To note about this clonotype: One end of the junction does not line up with germline, which may come from a read error. The rearrangement uses TRBV25-1 and TRBJ1-2; D unclear. The CDR3 runs 12 residues. CDR1 and CDR2 (germline): MGHDK, SYGVNS. CDR3 region: CASSPSNYGNTF. The CDR3 DNA follows: TGTGCCAGCAGTCCTAGTAACTATGGCAACACCTTC.

The chain combines TRBV5-4 with TRBJ2-7; D not resolved. Looked up from germline, CDR1 is SGHNT and CDR2 is YYREEE (reference sequence). This CDR3 region has 14 residues. Trimming took 0 bases from V and 3 from J, leaving 10 bases between them. The CDR3 DNA follows: TGTGCCAGCAGCTTGGCCGGTAGCATCTACGAGCAGTACTTC. This encodes CASSLAGSIYEQYF. The complete variable domain, with remaining parts taken from reference TRBV5-4 and TRBJ2-7, reads ETGVTQSPTHLIKTRGQQVTLRCSSQSGHNTVSWYQQALGQGPQFIFQYYREEENGRGNFPPRFSGLQFPNYSSELNVNALELDDSALYLCASSLAGSIYEQYFGPGTRLTVT.